The 10 T cell receptor beta chains below all came from one sample that was sequenced in a study of identical twins. One entry per CDR3 protein, called by TCRdb with MiXCR from the 5' RACE reads. The table shows 690,000 or so distinct CDR3 sequences, with around 6% occurring only once. Material: naive T cells sorted from blood. The source of these receptors is a man aged 18 to 29 in good health.

This clonotype was observed many times. The chain combines TRBV5-1 with TRBJ1-5; 7 bases are a match to TRBD1. Germline CDR1 and CDR2: SGHRS and YFSETQ. The CDR3 is made up of 14 amino acids. The V and J ends lost 4 bases and 7 bases, in that order; junction bases with no gene match: 8. CDR3 in amino acids: CASSRQGEGQPQHF. The CDR3 DNA is TGCGCCAGCAGCCGACAGGGTGAGGGACAGCCCCAGCATTTT.

The V call is TRBV7-6, the J call TRBJ2-3, with D perhaps matching TRBD1 (5 bases). Per the germline V gene, CDR1 is SGHVS and CDR2 is FNYEAQ. V lost 3 bases, J lost 4 bases, and 11 bases lay in between. The CDR3 sequence is 14 residues long. CDR3 coding DNA: TGTGCCAGCAGCTTCCTCAGGGCCCCAGATACGCAGTATTTT. The encoded protein is CASSFLRAPDTQYF.

This clonotype was observed a single time. At one end the junction does not follow the germline gene, possibly because of a read error. The chain recombines TRBV3-1 with TRBJ2-6; D is uncertain. The CDR3 spans 16 residues. Germline V gene data show CDR1 as LGHDT and CDR2 as YNNKEL (reference sequence). In DNA, the CDR3 is TGTGTCAGCAGCCAATCCTTCACAACCGGGGCCAACGTCCTGACTTTC. This sequence encodes CVSSQSFTTGANVLTF.

This clonotype has at least ten counts. The chain uses TRBV29-1 and TRBJ2-3; 8 bases match TRBD1. J was trimmed by 0 bases and V by 5 bases; bases with no gene match: 4. In germline, CDR1 is SQVTM, CDR2 ANQGSEA. The CDR3 runs 14 residues. The CDR3: CSVQQGVSTDTQYF. Here the CDR3 DNA reads TGCAGCGTTCAACAGGGGGTCAGCACAGATACGCAGTATTTT.

This clonotype occurred many times. The rearrangement uses TRBV9 and TRBJ2-3, with 11 bases that match TRBD1. In germline, CDR1 is SGDLS, CDR2 YYNGEE. Trimming cost V 4 bases and J 0 bases; bases outside gene matches: 13. The CDR3 runs 19 residues. For the CDR3, the DNA is TGTGCCAGCAGCAAACTAGGACAGGGGGCAGGTTCTAGCACAGATACGCAGTATTTT. It translates to CASSKLGQGAGSSTDTQYF.

This clonotype was counted many times. The chain is built from TRBV10-1 and TRBJ2-3; perhaps TRBD1 as D (6 bases). The germline V gene has CDR1 WNHNN and CDR2 SYGVQD (reference sequence). The CDR3 runs to 16 residues. V was cut by 8 bases and J by 2 bases, with 20 bases left in between. The CDR3 region is CASSYTRTDTTDTQYF. The CDR3 nucleotides read TGCGCCAGCTCCTATACACGGACAGATACCACAGATACGCAGTATTTT.

Remarks on this clonotype: A much larger clone differs by one base, so this may be a read error. CDR3 sequence reads: CASSQGQGARDTRELFF. CDR3 nucleotide sequence: TGCGCCAGCAGCCAGGGACAGGGGGCGCGGGACACCAGGGAGCTGTTTTTT. V usage is TRBV4-3 and J usage is TRBJ2-2; 12 bases align to TRBD1. Germline-derived CDR1 and CDR2 are LGHNA and YSLEER. The CDR3 sequence is 17 residues long.

This clonotype was counted many times. The chain employs TRBV5-5 and TRBJ2-1; TRBD2 might be the D (6 bases). Trimming cost V 2 bases and J 3 bases, with 15 bases left between them. Germline V gene data show CDR1 as SGHKS and CDR2 as YYEKEE (reference sequence). This CDR3 is 16 amino acids long. CDR3 region: CASSLFRRDFYNEQFF. The CDR3 DNA reads TGTGCCAGCAGCTTATTCAGGCGGGATTTCTACAATGAGCAGTTCTTC.

The chain carries TRBV11-1 and TRBJ2-1; D unresolved. The CDR3 spans 19 residues. V lost 5 bases and J lost 1, with 24 bases in between. Germline CDR1 and CDR2: SGHAT and FQDESV (reference sequence). In nucleotides, the CDR3 is TGTGCCAGCAGCACGTCCCTAGGTCGGCCGTTGGTTTCCTACAATGAGCAGTTCTTC. Residues: CASSTSLGRPLVSYNEQFF.

This clonotype was picked up many times. The chain couples TRBV7-9 to TRBJ1-1, with D perhaps TRBD1 (5 bases). Per germline, CDR1 SEHNR and CDR2 FQNEAQ (reference sequence). V was cut by 3 bases and J by 6 bases, with 14 bases left in between. The CDR3 totals 14 residues. CDR3 residues: CASSLGHGIAEAFF. The CDR3, as DNA: TGTGCCAGCAGCTTGGGGCACGGAATAGCTGAAGCTTTCTTT.